One and the same sample provided the 21 T cell receptor beta chains below, sequenced in a study of CD8 T cells in Susac syndrome. RNA was extracted with the RNeasy kit, and a quantity of roughly 0.5 to 1 ug was reverse transcribed using random hexamers. Each CDR3 protein gets one entry after TCRdb re-called the immunoSEQ multiplex PCR reads with MiXCR. This sample has about 130,000 distinct CDR3 sequences; 90% to 95% occur once, and the top ten carry 0.25% to 0.35%. The material sequenced was CD8+ T cells from PBMCs. These receptors originate from a human donor with multiple sclerosis.

CDR3 region: CASSSRAPSADEQFF. Written as DNA, the CDR3 is TGTGCCAGCAGCTCACGCGCGCCGTCGGCCGATGAGCAGTTCTTC. V is TRBV7-6 and J is TRBJ2-1, with no clear D. CDR1 is SGHVS, CDR2 FNYEAQ, per germline. The CDR3 is 15 amino acids. The V and J ends lost 4 bases and 8 bases respectively, with 18 bases between them.

V gene TRBV27 combines with J gene TRBJ1-4; D is perhaps TRBD1 (5 bases). Trimming took off 6 bases at V and 8 bases at J, with 7 bases between the two ends. This CDR3 comprises 11 residues. Germline V gene data show CDR1 as MNHEY and CDR2 as SMNVEV (reference sequence). The CDR3 reads CASRGGEKLFF. In nucleotides, the CDR3 is TGTGCCAGCAGGGGGGGAGAAAAACTGTTTTTT.

The chain uses TRBV5-1 and TRBJ1-6; a weak D match, TRBD1 (5 bases). Germline V gives CDR1 SGHRS, CDR2 YFSETQ. This CDR3 has 12 residues. The V and J ends lost 5 bases and 9 bases respectively, with 9 bases between them. The CDR3 nucleotides are TGCGCCAGCAGGCAGGGTGGTTCACCCCTCCACTTT. It is translated as CASRQGGSPLHF.

V gene TRBV18 combines with J gene TRBJ2-7; TRBD1 aligns across 9 bases. V dropped 8 bases and J dropped 6; count of bases not matched to a gene: 14. The CDR3 is made up of 15 amino acids. In germline, CDR1 is KGHSH, CDR2 LQKENI. The CDR3 reads CASRSGPGQGSEQYF. The CDR3 coding sequence is TGTGCCAGCCGCTCCGGACCGGGACAGGGATCCGAGCAGTACTTC.

The V gene is TRBV27, the J gene TRBJ1-2, with 10 bases identical to TRBD1. Unmatched junction bases numbered 7, after V lost 7 bases and J lost 8 bases. CDR1 and CDR2 (germline): MNHEY, SMNVEV (reference sequence). CDR3 length: 13 amino acids. The CDR3 reads CASTSTGGRGYTF. The CDR3 nucleotides read TGTGCCAGCACCTCGACAGGGGGCAGGGGCTACACCTTC.

This sequence joins TRBV7-9 and TRBJ2-5, with TRBD1 matching 12 bases. Germline V gene data show CDR1 as SEHNR and CDR2 as FQNEAQ (reference sequence). This CDR3 region has 17 residues. With V trimmed by 5 bases and J by 5 bases, 12 bases remained unmatched. CDR3 nucleotide sequence: TGTGCCAGCAGCATGACCCTCCGGGACAGGGGGCTGGAGACCCAGTACTTC. Protein: CASSMTLRDRGLETQYF.

A single count supports this clonotype. The chain employs TRBV7-9 and TRBJ1-4; TRBD1 matches at 10 bases. Per the germline V gene, CDR1 is SEHNR and CDR2 is FQNEAQ (reference sequence). The CDR3 contains 16 residues. V trimming: 6 bases; J trimming: 6 bases; junction bases outside the gene matches: 10. CDR3 sequence reads: CASRTGQGKTDEKLFF. The CDR3 bases are TGTGCCAGCAGGACGGGACAGGGGAAGACGGATGAAAAACTGTTTTTT.

This clonotype was recorded only once. The rearrangement joins TRBV6-5 to TRBJ2-7; 8 nucleotides align to TRBD1. Germline CDR1 MNHEY, CDR2 SVGAGI. With V trimmed by 6 bases and J by 7 bases, 11 bases remained unmatched. This CDR3 spans 14 amino acids. This CDR3 is CASRTDRELWEQYF. CDR3 DNA: TGTGCCAGCAGAACGGACAGGGAATTATGGGAGCAGTACTTC.

The chain carries TRBV11-3 and TRBJ2-5, with unresolved D. Trimming took off 4 bases at V and 4 bases at J, with 7 bases between the two ends. The CDR3 consists of 12 residues. The germline V gene encodes CDR1 SGHNT and CDR2 YENEEA. The CDR3 DNA follows: TGTGCCAGCAGCTATAGGGCAGAGACCCAGTACTTC. Translation gives CASSYRAETQYF.

The V call is TRBV19, the J call TRBJ2-7, with 8 bases lining up with TRBD1. The CDR3 is made up of 16 amino acids. Germline CDR1 LNHDA, CDR2 SQIVND (reference sequence). J was trimmed by 1 base and V by 5 bases; bases with no gene match: 10. CDR3 DNA sequence: TGTGCCAGTAGTTCCGGACAGGGTGTTTTTTCCTACGAGCAGTACTTC. Translating gives CASSSGQGVFSYEQYF.

The CDR3 DNA sequence: TGTGCCATCAGTGAGTCGACTAGCGGGAGTTATACGCAGTATTTT. It specifies CAISESTSGSYTQYF. V gene TRBV10-3 combines with J gene TRBJ2-3; TRBD2 matches at 12 bases. CDR1 is ENHRY and CDR2 is SYGVKD in the germline V gene. The CDR3 totals 15 residues. J lost 7 bases, V lost 0 bases, and 2 bases had no gene match.

J is TRBJ2-1 and V is TRBV19; 9 bases fit TRBD1. This CDR3 comprises 15 residues. The germline CDR1 and CDR2 sequences are LNHDA and SQIVND (reference sequence). The trim removed 3 bases at V and 3 bases at J, leaving 3 bases unmatched. CDR3 in amino acids: CASSIGGQGYNEQFF. CDR3 nucleotide sequence: TGTGCCAGTAGTATTGGGGGACAGGGCTACAATGAGCAGTTCTTC.

The rearrangement joins TRBV7-8 to TRBJ2-1; D gene unclear. Germline loops: CDR1 SGHVS, CDR2 FQNEAQ. The length of the CDR3 is 16 residues. With 0 bases removed from V and 5 bases from J, the gap between germline ends came to 14 bases. For the CDR3, the DNA is TGTGCCAGCAGCTTAGCCGCGTCTCCTTGGGACAATGAGCAGTTCTTC. It encodes CASSLAASPWDNEQFF.

This clonotype was detected once. The chain is built from TRBV7-9 and TRBJ2-7, with 7 nucleotides matching TRBD1. The V segment lost 5 bases and the J segment 2 bases; nucleotides outside the gene matches: 6. CDR3 length: 14 amino acids. Germline CDR1 SEHNR, CDR2 FQNEAQ (reference sequence). The CDR3 region has the DNA TGTGCCAGCAGCGGAGGACAGGTGGCCTACGAGCAGTACTTC. This codes for CASSGGQVAYEQYF.

CDR3 amino acids: CASSSNYPGPYEQYF. For the CDR3, the DNA is TGTGCCAGCAGTTCAAACTACCCGGGACCTTACGAGCAGTACTTC. This chain connects TRBV28 to TRBJ2-7; D might be TRBD1 or TRBD2, each matching 5 bases. Trimming stripped 4 bases from V and 4 bases from J, with 17 bases between. Looked up from germline, CDR1 is MDHEN and CDR2 is SYDVKM. This CDR3 is 15 amino acids long.

The CDR3 DNA follows: TGTGCCAGCGGACAGGGCAGCACAGATACGCAGTATTTT. This sequence encodes CASGQGSTDTQYF. The V and J genes are TRBV12-3 or TRBV12-4 and TRBJ2-3, with 8 bases identical to TRBD1. Trimming removed 8 bases from V and 0 bases from J; junction bases left unmatched: 1. The CDR3 contains 13 residues.

The chain has TRBV5-3 and TRBJ2-7, with TRBD2 as a possible D gene (5 bases). TRBV5-3 is an ORF, with its function uncertain. The CDR3 has 15 residues. Trimming pared 4 bases from V and 2 bases from J, leaving 16 bases between. CDR3 DNA: TGTGCCAGAAGCCACCGTGCCGGACTTCCCTACGAGCAGTACGTC. Translating gives CARSHRAGLPYEQYV.

This CDR3 reads CASSEEGPYEQYF. DNA for the CDR3: TGTGCCAGCAGTGAGGAGGGGCCCTACGAGCAGTACTTC. J is TRBJ2-7 and V is TRBV6-1, with D perhaps TRBD2 (6 bases). The CDR3 spans 13 residues. Trimming cost V 3 bases and J 2 bases, with 8 bases left between them. Germline lookup yields CDR1 MNHNS and CDR2 SASEGT.

This chain joins TRBV5-4 and TRBJ2-7; no clear D. The CDR3 runs to 15 residues. The germline V gene encodes CDR1 SGHNT and CDR2 YYREEE (reference sequence). V dropped 7 bases and J dropped 3 bases, with 20 bases sitting between them. CDR3 protein: CASPRSRSSFYEQYF. CDR3 sequence (DNA): TGTGCCAGCCCCCGGTCGAGGTCCAGCTTCTACGAGCAGTACTTC.

The chain links TRBV7-9 to TRBJ1-1; D remains unclear. The CDR3 length is 13 residues. V lost 3 bases and J lost 5, with 10 bases in between. The germline V gene has CDR1 SEHNR and CDR2 FQNEAQ (reference sequence). For the CDR3, the DNA is TGTGCCAGCAGCTTTTTGGACCGGACTGAAGCTTTCTTT. This encodes CASSFLDRTEAFF.

The chain combines TRBV20-1 with TRBJ2-1; D ambiguous. The CDR3 totals 13 residues. Trimming left V 1 base short and J 6 bases short, with 10 bases between. In germline, CDR1 is DFQATT, CDR2 SNEGSKA (reference sequence). The CDR3 DNA reads as TGCAGTGCTAGAGGATCTCTTAGCAATGAGCAGTTCTTC. Translating it yields CSARGSLSNEQFF.